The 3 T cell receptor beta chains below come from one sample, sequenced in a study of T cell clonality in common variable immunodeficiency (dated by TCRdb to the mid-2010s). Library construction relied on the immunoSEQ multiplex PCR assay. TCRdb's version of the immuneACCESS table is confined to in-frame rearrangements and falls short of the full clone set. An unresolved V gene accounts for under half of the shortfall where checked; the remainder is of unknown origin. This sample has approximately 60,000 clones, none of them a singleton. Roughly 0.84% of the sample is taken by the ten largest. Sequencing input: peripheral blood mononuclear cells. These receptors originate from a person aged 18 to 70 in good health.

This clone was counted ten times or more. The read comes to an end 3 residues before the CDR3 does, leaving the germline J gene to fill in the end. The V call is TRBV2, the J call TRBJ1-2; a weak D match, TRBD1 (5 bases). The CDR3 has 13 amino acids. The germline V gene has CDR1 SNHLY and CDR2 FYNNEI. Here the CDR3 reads CASSVSYEGGYTF. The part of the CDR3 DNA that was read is TGTGCCAGCAGTGTCAGCTATGAGGGGGGC.

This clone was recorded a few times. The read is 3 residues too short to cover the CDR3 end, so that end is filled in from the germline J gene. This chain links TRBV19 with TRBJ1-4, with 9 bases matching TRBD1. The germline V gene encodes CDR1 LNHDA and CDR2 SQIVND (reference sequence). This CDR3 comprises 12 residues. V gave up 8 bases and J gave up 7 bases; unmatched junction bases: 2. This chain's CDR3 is CASGQGFEKLFF. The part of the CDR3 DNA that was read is TGTGCCAGTGGACAGGGGTTTGAAAAA. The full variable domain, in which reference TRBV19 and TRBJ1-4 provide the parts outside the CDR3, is DGGITQSPKYLFRKEGQNVTLSCEQNLNHDAMYWYRQDPGQGLRLIYYSQIVNDFQKGDIAEGYSVSREKKESFPLTVTSAQKNPTAFYLCASGQGFEKLFFGSGTQLSVL.

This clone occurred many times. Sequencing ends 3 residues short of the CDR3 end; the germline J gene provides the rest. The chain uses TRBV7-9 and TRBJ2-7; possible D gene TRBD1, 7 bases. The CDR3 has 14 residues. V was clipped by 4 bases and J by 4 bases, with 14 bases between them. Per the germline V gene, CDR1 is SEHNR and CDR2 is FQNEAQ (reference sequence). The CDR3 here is CASSSRDRSYEQYF. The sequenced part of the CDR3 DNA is TGTGCCAGCAGCTCGCGGGACAGATCTTACGAG.